This TCR beta chain was sequenced for a study of shared clonotypes between healthy human individuals. The assay was immunoSEQ multiplex PCR, and TCRdb's table has in-frame clones only and misses some. The sample lists about 800,000 clones, approximately 96% occurring once. The V end lost 1 base, the J end lost 3 bases, and 10 bases lay between the germline ends. This CDR3 is built from 14 residues. CDR1 is LNHNV and CDR2 is YYDKDF in the germline V gene (reference sequence). General observations from the study: A handful of donors showed sharing of about 4.6% of naive CD4 clonotypes. Rarefaction curves obtained for sorted subsets showed sequencing incomplete despite large depth.

Terminally differentiated effector memory CD45RA+ cells were excluded from the naive CD8 cells, which were CD45RO-negative and positively selected for CCR7. About this clone itself: What it binds is not known.

The TCR sequence derives from a man aged 25 to 40 in good health. The rearrangement uses TRBV15 and TRBJ2-7; D remains ambiguous. The source material was naive CD8+ T cells sorted from blood. The CDR3 region has the DNA TGTGCCACCAGCAGAGGTACTAACAGCTACGAGCAGTACTTC. Translating it yields CATSRGTNSYEQYF.